Listed here is a single T cell receptor beta chain. In its sample, this clone was seen once. The specificity of this receptor is unknown. No base quality values were provided; no much bigger clone lies one nucleotide off. Taken from the germline V gene (reference sequence), the CDR1 and CDR2 loops are LNHNV and YYDKDF. Cut back by 7 bases and 5 bases, the V and J ends lie 15 bases apart. The CDR3, cysteine through phenylalanine, is 14 amino acids long. Only CDR3 DNA is held: 42 bases, read in frame from base 1. The data stem from a study of blood T cell repertoires in COVID-19 (dated by TCRdb to 2018 to 2021). Background on the whole study: Samples from collaborators originated in the United States, Italy and Spain and spanned both the acute and convalescent phases of COVID-19. A de-identified subject ID, COVID-19 status, age in years and sex were almost always included in the sample metadata. The samples were drawn from the first 160 participants of the ongoing ImmuneRACE study and from 1,200 or so subjects provided by 6 global collaborators. The dataset comprised deeply sampled blood TCRbeta repertoires from subjects exposed to, actively infected with, or recovered from COVID-19. The material from the prospective study consisted of cDNA or gDNA derived from T cells, B-cell-depleted T cells, or PBMCs. Where available, HLA class I and class II types were obtained from metadata supplied by the sample provider rather than from assay-based typing. The repertoires were made available in a free public database intended to serve as a resource for research on the immune response to SARS-CoV-2.

TCRbeta CDR3 regions were amplified from genomic DNA by means of the immunoSEQ Assay, a bias-controlled multiplex PCR. In the original analysis: Within the assay, amplification of reference gene primers was used to estimate how many nucleated cells each sample contained. Sequence reads were collapsed and filtered to measure the absolute abundance of every unique TCRbeta CDR3 rearrangement. For each sample, productive Simpson clonality was calculated by taking the square root of Simpson's diversity index across productive rearrangements. Imported from immuneACCESS, the table was reduced by TCRdb to in-frame sequences with V and J called. These copies leave out some clones; in studies compared against another copy, an unresolved V gene accounts for under half, and the cause of the remainder is not known. Clone size and the V and J calls come from that table; the DNA yielded D and trimming. The sample contains under 150,000 clones, roughly 84% of them found a single time. Clones ranked in the top ten supply under 7% of the sample.

Participants in the prospective study were aged about 18 to 95 years, lived in 24 United States geographic areas, and enrolled through a virtual design. In the prospective study, participants were assigned to cohorts based on the clinical history participants reported in a screening survey and a study questionnaire. Exposed participants had been in contact with someone with a PCR-confirmed or clinician-diagnosed COVID-19 case within 2 weeks of study entry. In the prospective study, mobile phlebotomists collected whole blood, serum and a nasopharyngeal or oropharyngeal swab from each participant. Over a roughly 2-month period, participants in the prospective study had the option of providing additional blood draws and questionnaires. Before DNA extraction, blood samples from the prospective study were shipped at room temperature or frozen. Study-level results and caveats: The quantity of clinical and demographic metadata differed by source and by participant and was supplied without curation.

The sequenced sample was PBMCs or T cells enriched from blood (not recorded which). This receptor was identified in a woman aged 45 to 65 who had been exposed to COVID-19. The sequence is built from TRBV15 and TRBJ1-5; the D segment could be TRBD1, given 5 matching bases. The encoded CDR3 is CATNPGEAYQPQHF. The DNA sequence is TGTGCCACCAATCCGGGGGAAGCATATCAGCCCCAGCATTTT.